These 26 T cell receptor beta chains were all obtained from the same sample, sequenced in a study of control samples from healthy donors and cancer patients. Repertoires were generated with immunoSEQ multiplex PCR, while TCRdb's copy carries only in-frame clones and drops some. Here the sample spans 100,000 to 150,000 clones, roughly 84% being singletons. The sample comprised blood. These TCRs come from a man between 18 and 35 years old in good health.

The V gene is TRBV28, the J gene TRBJ1-1; D uncertain. There are 14 residues in the CDR3. Per the germline V gene, CDR1 is MDHEN and CDR2 is SYDVKM. Trimming took 4 bases from V and 1 from J, leaving 10 bases between them. CDR3: CASSYMAGNTEAFF. The CDR3, as DNA: TGTGCCAGCAGTTACATGGCAGGGAACACTGAAGCTTTCTTT.

This clone was seen many times. The chain combines TRBV7-2 with TRBJ1-5, with D unresolved. In germline, CDR1 is SGHTA, CDR2 FQGNSA. This CDR3 is 14 amino acids long. Trimming left V 3 bases short and J 3 bases short, with 9 bases between. CDR3 protein: CASSFPQHNQPQHF. The DNA of the CDR3 is TGTGCCAGCAGCTTCCCACAGCACAATCAGCCCCAGCATTTT.

The rearrangement links TRBV14 to TRBJ1-1; TRBD1 is a possible D gene (6 bases). Trimming pared 4 bases from V and 5 bases from J, leaving 17 bases between. The CDR3 loop spans 15 amino acids. Germline V CDR1 and CDR2: SGHDN, FVKESK. CDR3 bases: TGTGCCAGCAGCCGAGGAAATACAGGGATGACTGAAGCTTTCTTT. This gives the protein CASSRGNTGMTEAFF.

The gene calls are TRBV5-1 and TRBJ2-7; TRBD1 matches at 9 bases. Germline assignment: CDR1 SGHRS and CDR2 YFSETQ. The CDR3 is made up of 14 amino acids. With 6 bases clipped from V and 4 bases from J, the junction kept 8 bases outside the gene matches. CDR3 DNA sequence: TGCGCCAGCACCGCCGGACAGGGGATGTACGAGCAGTACTTC. Its protein product is CASTAGQGMYEQYF.

This chain connects TRBV10-2 to TRBJ1-1, with 7 bases aligning to TRBD1. With 7 bases clipped from V and 8 bases from J, the junction kept 4 bases outside the gene matches. The V gene's germline CDR1 is WSHSY and CDR2 SAAADI. The CDR3 extends over 11 amino acids. This CDR3 reads CASKAGGEAFF. The CDR3 DNA is TGCGCCAGCAAAGCAGGGGGAGAAGCTTTCTTT.

This chain joins TRBV27 and TRBJ1-6; 8 bases map to TRBD1. The J segment lost 2 bases and the V segment lost 3 bases, leaving 6 bases of the junction unmatched. The length of the CDR3 is 17 residues. Germline V lookup: CDR1 MNHEY, CDR2 SMNVEV (reference sequence). This CDR3 reads CASSFSGGATYNSPLHF. The CDR3 DNA reads as TGTGCCAGCAGTTTCTCAGGGGGCGCGACCTATAATTCACCCCTCCACTTT.

The chain carries TRBV9 and TRBJ1-1; D not certain. Germline V gene lookup returns CDR1 SGDLS and CDR2 YYNGEE. The V gene lost 4 bases and the J gene lost 4 bases, with 11 bases spanning the gap. This CDR3 is 13 amino acids long. CDR3 loop: CASSPPEGTEAFF. In DNA form, the CDR3 reads TGTGCCAGCAGCCCCCCGGAGGGCACTGAAGCTTTCTTT.

The genes are TRBV11-2 and TRBJ1-2; D gene unclear. This CDR3 is built from 15 residues. Germline CDR1 and CDR2: SGHAT and FQNNGV. Between the trimmed V and J ends, which lost 0 bases and 8 bases, there was a span of 16 bases. CDR3 residues: CASSLDSLAGPGYTF. In DNA form, the CDR3 reads TGTGCCAGCAGCTTAGACTCTTTGGCAGGTCCGGGCTACACCTTC.

This clone was recorded a few times. The chain couples TRBV7-9 to TRBJ2-3, with D perhaps being TRBD1 or TRBD2 (5 bases each). The CDR3 has 12 residues. The ends were cut back, 5 bases at V and 8 bases at J, with 11 bases in the middle. The germline V gene has CDR1 SEHNR and CDR2 FQNEAQ (reference sequence). CDR3 region: CASSRQGATQYF. CDR3 nucleotides: TGTGCCAGCAGCCGGCAGGGAGCTACGCAGTATTTT.

The CDR3 sequence is CASSSRTSGSVYNEQFF. The CDR3 nucleotides read TGCGCCAGCAGCTCGCGGACTAGCGGGAGCGTCTACAATGAGCAGTTCTTC. The J gene is TRBJ2-1, the V gene TRBV5-1, with 13 nucleotides matching TRBD2. The CDR3 totals 17 residues. Germline V CDR1 and CDR2: SGHRS, YFSETQ. The V gene end was trimmed by 3 bases and the J gene end by 3 bases; junction bases not matched to a gene: 6.

The chain employs TRBV6-4 and TRBJ2-1, with TRBD2 matching 12 bases. CDR3 size: 15 residues. Germline V CDR1 and CDR2: MRHNA, SNTAGT. After removal of 4 bases from V and 8 bases from J, the junction contained 6 bases not matched to a gene. The CDR3 sequence: CASSATTSGSDEQFF. CDR3 DNA: TGTGCCAGCAGTGCCACGACTAGCGGGAGCGATGAGCAGTTCTTC.

The chain links TRBV7-6 to TRBJ2-7; a weak D match, TRBD1 (6 bases). Germline CDR1 reads SGHVS; CDR2 reads FNYEAQ. V lost 5 bases to trimming and J lost 7 bases, with 21 bases between them. The length of the CDR3 is 15 residues. CDR3 DNA: TGTGCCAGCAGCCCAAAACCGACAGGAGTGCTGGAGCAGTACTTC. Translated, it gives CASSPKPTGVLEQYF. Using reference TRBV7-6 and TRBJ2-7 for the parts outside the CDR3, the full variable domain is GAGVSQSPRYKVTKRGQDVALRCDPISGHVSLYWYRQALGQGPEFLTYFNYEAQQDKSGLPNDRFSAERPEGSISTLTIQRTEQRDSAMYRCASSPKPTGVLEQYFGPGTRLTVT.

The V gene is TRBV7-2, the J gene TRBJ2-2, with 8 bases that match TRBD2. The germline V gene has CDR1 SGHTA and CDR2 FQGNSA. Trimming took 0 bases from V and 6 from J; bases not matched to a gene: 3. This CDR3 spans 15 amino acids. DNA for the CDR3: TGTGCCAGCAGCTTAGCTAGCGGGACGGCCGGGGAGCTGTTTTTT. Its translation is CASSLASGTAGELFF.

V is TRBV6-5 and J is TRBJ2-7, with D perhaps matching TRBD2 (6 bases). Germline V CDR1 and CDR2: MNHEY, SVGAGI. V dropped 9 bases and J dropped 4 bases, with 19 bases sitting between them. The CDR3 spans 14 residues. The CDR3 protein is CASPARESRYEQYF. In DNA form, the CDR3 reads TGTGCCAGTCCAGCGCGGGAATCGCGGTACGAGCAGTACTTC.

The V and J genes are TRBV18 and TRBJ1-1; 8 nucleotides align to TRBD1. J lost 4 bases, V lost 3 bases, and 7 bases had no gene match. CDR3 size: 15 residues. Germline V gene sequence: CDR1 KGHSH, CDR2 LQKENI. CDR3 amino acids: CASSPDRGRFTEAFF. The CDR3, as DNA: TGTGCCAGCTCACCCGACAGGGGAAGGTTCACTGAAGCTTTCTTT. Full variable domain (outside the CDR3, taken from reference TRBV18 and TRBJ1-1): NAGVMQNPRHLVRRRGQEARLRCSPMKGHSHVYWYRQLPEEGLKFMVYLQKENIIDESGMPKERFSAEFPKEGPSILRIQQVVRGDSAAYFCASSPDRGRFTEAFFGQGTRLTVV.

This clone came up once. The V gene is TRBV18, the J gene TRBJ2-7; maybe TRBD1 (6 bases). The CDR3 runs to 15 residues. Trimming took 6 bases from V and 2 from J, leaving 17 bases between them. The germline CDR1 and CDR2 sequences are KGHSH and LQKENI. CDR3 DNA: TGTGCCAGCTCCCTGGGACACGCTATCCCCTACGAGCAGTACTTC. Amino acid sequence: CASSLGHAIPYEQYF.

The genes are TRBV7-9 and TRBJ2-1; TRBD2 matches 8 bases. The ends lost 3 bases at V and 3 bases at J; junction bases unmatched: 4. The CDR3 has 15 residues. CDR1 is SEHNR and CDR2 is FQNEAQ in the germline V gene (reference sequence). The CDR3 here is CASSFLAGRYNEQFF. The DNA of the CDR3 is TGTGCCAGCAGCTTCCTAGCGGGCCGCTACAATGAGCAGTTCTTC.

The chain combines TRBV7-9 with TRBJ2-3; D is undetermined. This CDR3 is 16 amino acids long. V lost 2 bases and J 4 bases, leaving 16 bases between the germline ends. The germline V gene encodes CDR1 SEHNR and CDR2 FQNEAQ (reference sequence). In nucleotides, the CDR3 is TGTGCCAGCAGCTTAAAGGATCTCGGTAGTTCAGATACGCAGTATTTT. Its protein product is CASSLKDLGSSDTQYF.

The V and J genes are TRBV6-2 or TRBV6-3 and TRBJ1-5; D gene uncertain. Germline CDR1 and CDR2: MNHEY and SVGEGT. V lost 2 bases to trimming and J lost 3 bases, with 11 bases between them. There are 15 residues in the CDR3. The CDR3 protein is CASSYRGYDNQPQHF. The DNA for the CDR3 is TGTGCCAGCAGTTACCGCGGCTATGACAATCAGCCCCAGCATTTT.

The gene calls are TRBV7-2 and TRBJ1-1; D not resolved. Trimming left V 4 bases short and J 1 base short, with 16 bases between. In germline, CDR1 is SGHTA, CDR2 FQGNSA. The CDR3 runs to 16 residues. CDR3: CASSSAKDWANTEAFF. The DNA for the CDR3 is TGTGCCAGCAGCTCCGCAAAGGATTGGGCGAACACTGAAGCTTTCTTT.

The J gene is TRBJ2-6, the V gene TRBV28; perhaps TRBD1 as D (5 bases). The germline CDR1 and CDR2 sequences are MDHEN and SYDVKM. The germline V and J ends were trimmed by 3 bases and 1 base, with 10 bases remaining between them. The CDR3 is 16 amino acids. The CDR3 region has the DNA TGTGCCAGCAGTTTCGCCAGGGCGTCTGGGGCCAACGTCCTGACTTTC. Amino acid sequence: CASSFARASGANVLTF.

The rearrangement uses TRBV5-6 and TRBJ2-2; D gene unclear. The CDR3 consists of 16 residues. V shed 1 base and J shed 6 bases, with 16 bases lying between them. Germline CDR1 and CDR2: SGHDT and YYEEEE. Here the CDR3 DNA reads TGTGCCAGCAGCTTGTTCCGGCGTCTCGGGTCCGGGGAGCTGTTTTTT. The encoded protein is CASSLFRRLGSGELFF. The full variable domain, its missing parts supplied by reference TRBV5-6 and TRBJ2-2, is DAGVTQSPTHLIKTRGQQVTLRCSPKSGHDTVSWYQQALGQGPQFIFQYYEEEERQRGNFPDRFSGHQFPNYSSELNVNALLLGDSALYLCASSLFRRLGSGELFFGEGSRLTVL.

The chain recombines TRBV20-1 with TRBJ1-5, with 7 bases that match TRBD1. The trim removed 7 bases at V and 13 bases at J, leaving 10 bases unmatched. Germline CDR1 and CDR2: DFQATT and SNEGSKA (reference sequence). CDR3 length: 11 residues. The CDR3 DNA reads TGCAGTGTTCCAGGTAACAGGGGTCAGCATTTT. It specifies CSVPGNRGQHF.

J is TRBJ2-7 and V is TRBV29-1, with a weak D call TRBD2 (6 bases). V lost 7 bases, J lost 3 bases, and 16 bases lay in between. The CDR3 is 13 amino acids. Germline V gene lookup returns CDR1 SQVTM and CDR2 ANQGSEA. CDR3 amino acids: CSAAGGEFYEQYF. In nucleotides, the CDR3 is TGCAGCGCCGCCGGGGGTGAGTTCTACGAGCAGTACTTC.

The chain joins TRBV27 to TRBJ2-5; D gene ambiguous. Germline CDR1 reads MNHEY; CDR2 reads SMNVEV (reference sequence). The CDR3 loop spans 11 amino acids. With 4 bases removed from V and 2 bases from J, the gap between germline ends came to 2 bases. CDR3 bases: TGTGCCAGCAGTTCACAAGAGACCCAGTACTTC. Translation: CASSSQETQYF.

The J gene is TRBJ1-2, the V gene TRBV28; D remains ambiguous. This CDR3 is built from 14 residues. Trimming pared 5 bases from V and 4 bases from J, leaving 14 bases between. Germline V CDR1 and CDR2: MDHEN, SYDVKM. CDR3 DNA sequence: TGTGCCAGCAGTGACCCCCGTCCTGGCTATGGCTACACCTTC. Its translation is CASSDPRPGYGYTF.